These T cell receptor beta chains were read from a single sample in a study of blood T cell repertoires in COVID-19. The data were produced by immunoSEQ multiplex PCR, yet TCRdb's version contains in-frame clones alone and is incomplete. The data contain fewer than 250,000 clones, roughly 77% of them seen just once; the ten biggest clones take up about a sixth. Input material: PBMCs or T cells enriched from blood (not recorded which). The receptors originated from a woman in her forties or fifties with acute COVID-19. The CDR3 runs from the conserved cysteine through the conserved F or W. The size field is filled for only some rows; it gives once, few, many or a size class.

V: TRBV24-1
J: TRBJ2-3
size: .
CDR3: CATSDTPDTFNTQYF

V: TRBV28
J: TRBJ1-2
size: .
CDR3: CASSLGSYGYTF

V: TRBV4-1
J: TRBJ1-4
size: .
CDR3: CASSQALAQWSEKLFF

V: TRBV4-1
J: TRBJ1-4
size: .
CDR3: CASRGTTGPNEKLFF

V: TRBV11-2
J: TRBJ1-2
size: .
CDR3: CASSPGGTGLQYGYTF

V: TRBV7-8
J: TRBJ2-5
size: .
CDR3: CASSTQAGLETQYF

V: TRBV20-1
J: TRBJ2-1
size: .
CDR3: CSASQGAPKNNEQFF

V: TRBV14
J: TRBJ2-5
size: .
CDR3: CASSRGIQETQYF

V: TRBV28
J: TRBJ1-1
size: .
CDR3: CASSPPPLGNTEAFF

V: TRBV5-4
J: TRBJ2-3
size: .
CDR3: CASSLAGGTVDTQYF

V: TRBV6-2/TRBV6-3
J: TRBJ2-5
size: .
CDR3: CASSSDRTLSIQETQYF

V: TRBV7-2
J: TRBJ1-4
size: .
CDR3: CASSTGLNQQGHEKLFF

V: TRBV19
J: TRBJ1-1
size: .
CDR3: CASRQGSGTEAFF

V: TRBV6-6
J: TRBJ1-1
size: .
CDR3: CASSSPAEGATTFF

V: TRBV28
J: TRBJ1-6
size: .
CDR3: CASLGGGIGSPLHF

V: TRBV27
J: TRBJ1-5
size: .
CDR3: CASSRGTASNQPQHF

V: TRBV5-6
J: TRBJ1-6
size: .
CDR3: CASSPTGFSSPLHF

V: TRBV7-8
J: TRBJ1-6
size: .
CDR3: CASRGDDMSPLHF

V: TRBV7-2
J: TRBJ1-3
size: once
CDR3: CASSLARDSGNTIYF

V: TRBV28
J: TRBJ2-1
size: .
CDR3: CASSSRVTYNEQFF

V: TRBV4-1
J: TRBJ2-5
size: .
CDR3: CASSQDQGLAETQYF

V: TRBV7-3
J: TRBJ2-3
size: .
CDR3: CASSPRLAGPDTQYF

V: TRBV19
J: TRBJ2-3
size: .
CDR3: CASSSAAGSSTQYF

V: TRBV7-9
J: TRBJ2-1
size: .
CDR3: CASSSGLAGGYEQFF

V: TRBV2
J: TRBJ2-3
size: .
CDR3: CASSPGTSRGTDTQYF

V: TRBV16
J: TRBJ1-1
size: .
CDR3: CASSQEGAGTEAFF

V: TRBV5-6
J: TRBJ1-3
size: .
CDR3: CASSWTGGAGGNTIYF

V: TRBV19
J: TRBJ1-1
size: .
CDR3: CASSIGGIINTEAFF

V: TRBV30
J: TRBJ1-2
size: .
CDR3: CAWLSIVNYGYTF

V: TRBV4-1
J: TRBJ1-2
size: .
CDR3: CASSQGDLGGNGYTF